This TCR beta chain was documented in a study of cytomegalovirus exposure and HLA in healthy donors. Study information: Earlier results showed roughly 120 million unique TCR beta sequences derived from 150 million to 200 million T cells. About 82 million unique TCRs from HLA-typed donors were held in an early release of data. Study findings and constraints: Cytomegalovirus-associated status was assigned to about 150 TCR beta chains. An analysis that was carried out later associated some 17,000 TCR beta sequences with HLA alleles at 0.05 false discovery rate.

In the PCR, 60 Vbeta and 13 Jbeta primers were used. Here immunoSEQ multiplex PCR was the method, and the copy in TCRdb shows in-frame clones only, minus some. Of about 89,000 clones listed, 85% are singletons. A word on this clone: Its antigen is unknown.

The material sequenced was PBMCs. This TCR was recovered from a man aged 40-55 years in good health and CMV-seropositive.

This CDR3 reads CASSLVTSGYNEQFF. The CDR3 DNA reads as TGTGCCAGCAGCTTAGTGACTAGCGGGTACAATGAGCAGTTCTTC. The chain links TRBV11-3 to TRBJ2-1, with TRBD2 matching over 10 bases. Germline V CDR1 and CDR2: SGHNT, YENEEA. The CDR3 has 15 amino acids. V lost 1 base to trimming and J lost 4 bases; unmatched junction nucleotides: 1.